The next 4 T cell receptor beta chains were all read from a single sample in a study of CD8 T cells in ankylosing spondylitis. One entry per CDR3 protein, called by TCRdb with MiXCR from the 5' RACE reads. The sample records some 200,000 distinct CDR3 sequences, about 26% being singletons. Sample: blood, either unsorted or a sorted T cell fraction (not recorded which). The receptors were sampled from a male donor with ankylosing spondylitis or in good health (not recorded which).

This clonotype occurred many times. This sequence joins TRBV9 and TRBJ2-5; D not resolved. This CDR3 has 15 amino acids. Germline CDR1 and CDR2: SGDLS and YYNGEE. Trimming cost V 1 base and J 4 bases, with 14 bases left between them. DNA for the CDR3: TGTGCCAGCAGCGTATCCCCCCGATCTACAGAGACCCAGTACTTC. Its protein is CASSVSPRSTETQYF.

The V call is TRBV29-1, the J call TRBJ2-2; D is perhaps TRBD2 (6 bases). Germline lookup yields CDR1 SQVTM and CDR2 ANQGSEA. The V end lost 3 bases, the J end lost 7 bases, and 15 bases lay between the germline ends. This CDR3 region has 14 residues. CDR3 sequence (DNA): TGCAGCGTTGAGCAGGGAGGCGGCATCGGGGAGCTGTTTTTT. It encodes CSVEQGGGIGELFF.

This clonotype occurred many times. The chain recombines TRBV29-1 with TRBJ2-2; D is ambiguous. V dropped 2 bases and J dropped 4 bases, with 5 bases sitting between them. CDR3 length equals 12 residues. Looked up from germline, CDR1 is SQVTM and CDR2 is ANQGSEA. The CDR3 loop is CSVETSTGELFF. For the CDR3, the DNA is TGCAGCGTTGAAACTTCCACCGGGGAGCTGTTTTTT.

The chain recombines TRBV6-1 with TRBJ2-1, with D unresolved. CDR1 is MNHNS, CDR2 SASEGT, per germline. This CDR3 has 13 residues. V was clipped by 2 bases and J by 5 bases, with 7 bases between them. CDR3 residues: CASSELPNNEQFF. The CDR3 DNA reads TGTGCCAGCAGTGAACTACCCAACAATGAGCAGTTCTTC.